The 28 T cell receptor beta chains listed next were all sequenced from one sample in a study of blood T cell repertoires in COVID-19 (dated by TCRdb to about 2020). Receptors were amplified or captured by the immunoSEQ multiplex PCR assay. TCRdb obtained this table from immuneACCESS and retained in-frame rearrangements with V and J assigned. These tables miss some clones; where compared with another copy, unresolved V genes account for less than half of the shortfall, and the remainder is unexplained. Recorded for this sample are some 200,000 clones; approximately 90% of them occurred a single time. The ten largest clones add up to 1.7% of the sample. The sequenced sample was peripheral blood. These receptors were obtained from a man in his sixties or seventies with acute or convalescent COVID-19.

The V gene is TRBV19, the J gene TRBJ1-2, with 7 bases identical to TRBD1. This CDR3 spans 13 amino acids. J was trimmed by 0 bases and V by 9 bases; bases with no gene match: 4. The germline CDR1 and CDR2 sequences are LNHDA and SQIVND (reference sequence). The CDR3 nucleotides read TGTGCCAGCCGGGACAGCCCTAACTATGGCTACACCTTC. Amino acids: CASRDSPNYGYTF.

The rearrangement uses TRBV30 and TRBJ2-2; 7 bases map to TRBD1. The CDR3 contains 13 residues. Germline trimming cut 6 bases from V and 7 bases from J; bases unmatched to any gene: 8. Germline V gene lookup returns CDR1 GTSNPN and CDR2 SVGIG (reference sequence). CDR3 region: CACPQGSGGELFF. The DNA of the CDR3 is TGTGCCTGTCCACAGGGGTCGGGCGGGGAGCTGTTTTTT.

The chain carries TRBV30 and TRBJ2-7, with D possibly being TRBD2 (6 bases). V was pared by 1 base and J by 6 bases, with 22 bases between. In germline, CDR1 is GTSNPN, CDR2 SVGIG (reference sequence). The CDR3 loop spans 16 amino acids. CDR3: CAWSDPRLVGDGEQYF. DNA for the CDR3: TGTGCCTGGAGTGACCCCCGACTAGTGGGTGACGGCGAGCAGTACTTC.

The V call is TRBV7-2, the J call TRBJ1-4; D is unresolved. CDR3 length: 15 amino acids. Germline CDR1 and CDR2: SGHTA and FQGNSA. V was shortened by 5 bases and J by 6 bases, with 16 bases between the two germline ends. As DNA, the CDR3 is TGTGCCAGCAGCCTCGCCGGACGGCGGGATGAAAAACTGTTTTTT. Encoded protein: CASSLAGRRDEKLFF.

The V and J genes are TRBV28 and TRBJ1-6; D uncertain. V gave up 4 bases and J gave up 5 bases, with 21 bases separating them. Germline loops: CDR1 MDHEN, CDR2 SYDVKM. The CDR3 is 18 residues long. CDR3 bases: TGTGCCAGCAGTTCAACTACTGGGTCCCACCAGAATAATTCACCCCTCCACTTT. It specifies CASSSTTGSHQNNSPLHF.

The rearrangement joins TRBV5-1 to TRBJ1-4; D ambiguous. Germline V CDR1 and CDR2: SGHRS, YFSETQ. The V and J ends lost 0 bases and 2 bases respectively, with 14 bases between them. The CDR3 extends over 17 amino acids. CDR3 in DNA: TGCGCCAGCAGCTTGGCCGCCGGTGCGGCTACTAATGAAAAACTGTTTTTT. As protein: CASSLAAGAATNEKLFF.

This clone has a single count. The chain links TRBV7-2 to TRBJ2-2, with 15 bases identical to TRBD2. CDR1 and CDR2 from the germline V gene are SGHTA and FQGNSA. This CDR3 has 18 amino acids. Unmatched junction bases numbered 8, after V lost 4 bases and J lost 5 bases. CDR3 sequence: CASSSGLAGGPRTGELFF. The CDR3 DNA reads as TGTGCCAGCAGCTCAGGACTAGCGGGAGGGCCTCGGACCGGGGAGCTGTTTTTT.

The chain is built from TRBV7-2 and TRBJ1-2, with D possibly TRBD1 on 6 matching bases. Germline CDR1 reads SGHTA; CDR2 reads FQGNSA. V dropped 2 bases and J dropped 3 bases, with 13 bases sitting between them. This CDR3 region has 15 residues. CDR3 sequence: CASSLSRTVHYGYTF. Written as DNA, the CDR3 is TGTGCCAGCAGCTTATCAAGGACAGTCCACTATGGCTACACCTTC.

This clone has just one count. This chain connects TRBV10-2 to TRBJ2-2; D perhaps matches TRBD2 (6 bases). The CDR3 consists of 17 residues. In germline, CDR1 is WSHSY, CDR2 SAAADI. The V gene lost 2 bases and the J gene lost 0 bases, with 13 bases spanning the gap. In DNA form, the CDR3 reads TGCGCCAGCAGTGAGGAGGGACTCTCCCCGAACACCGGGGAGCTGTTTTTT. This translates into CASSEEGLSPNTGELFF.

The DNA for the CDR3 is TGTGCCAGCAGCCCTACCCCTTCAGGAAACACCATATATTTT. This translates into CASSPTPSGNTIYF. This chain joins TRBV7-2 and TRBJ1-3; D ambiguous. CDR1 and CDR2 from the germline V gene are SGHTA and FQGNSA. V dropped 5 bases and J dropped 4 bases, with 12 bases sitting between them. CDR3 length: 14 residues.

The chain carries TRBV5-4 and TRBJ2-6; 10 bases align to TRBD2. In germline, CDR1 is SGHNT, CDR2 YYREEE (reference sequence). The junction had 13 bases not matched to a gene; V was cut back by 4 bases and J by 0 bases. CDR3 length: 20 amino acids. Written as DNA, the CDR3 is TGTGCCAGCAGCACTAAATTAGCGGGAGGCCCCAGCTCTGGGGCCAACGTCCTGACTTTC. Its protein product is CASSTKLAGGPSSGANVLTF.

This clone appeared a single time. The J gene is TRBJ1-2, the V gene TRBV15, with a possible D match to TRBD1 (6 bases). Germline V lookup: CDR1 LNHNV, CDR2 YYDKDF (reference sequence). Trimming removed 2 bases from V and 3 bases from J, with 10 bases in between. The CDR3 runs 14 residues. CDR3 residues: CATSRTGTDYGYTF. As DNA, the CDR3 is TGTGCCACCAGCAGAACAGGGACCGACTATGGCTACACCTTC.

A few counts support this clone. The rearrangement uses TRBV30 and TRBJ1-4; D call uncertain. Germline V CDR1 and CDR2: GTSNPN, SVGIG (reference sequence). CDR3 length: 14 amino acids. Trimming stripped 3 bases from V and 0 bases from J, with 8 bases between. The CDR3 sequence: CAWRRTTTNEKLFF. The CDR3, as DNA: TGTGCCTGGAGGAGAACTACAACTAATGAAAAACTGTTTTTT.

J is TRBJ2-1 and V is TRBV7-3; 7 bases line up with TRBD1. The V gene end was trimmed by 1 base and the J gene end by 5 bases; junction bases not matched to a gene: 5. There are 15 residues in the CDR3. Germline loops: CDR1 SGHTA, CDR2 FQGTGA. This CDR3 reads CASSLSTGDHNEQFF. DNA for the CDR3: TGTGCCAGCAGCTTAAGTACAGGGGATCACAATGAGCAGTTCTTC.

The chain carries TRBV6-6 and TRBJ1-1, with 7 bases lining up with TRBD1. Germline values: CDR1 MNHNY, CDR2 SVGAGI (reference sequence). The CDR3 has 14 amino acids. The V and J ends lost 7 bases and 0 bases, in that order; junction bases with no gene match: 5. The chain's CDR3 is CASKQGQLNTEAFF. The CDR3, as DNA: TGTGCCAGCAAACAGGGACAGTTGAACACTGAAGCTTTCTTT.

The chain uses TRBV15 and TRBJ2-7, with 11 bases lining up with TRBD2. CDR1 LNHNV and CDR2 YYDKDF come from the germline V gene (reference sequence). The junction had 5 bases not matched to a gene; V was cut back by 3 bases and J by 1 base. The CDR3 is made up of 16 amino acids. As DNA, the CDR3 is TGTGCCACCAGCAGCACCTTAGCGGGAGGGTCCTACGAGCAGTACTTC. Translating it yields CATSSTLAGGSYEQYF.

The gene calls are TRBV19 and TRBJ1-3; D ambiguous. Germline V CDR1 and CDR2: LNHDA, SQIVND (reference sequence). The V gene lost 5 bases and the J gene lost 0 bases, with 14 bases spanning the gap. The CDR3 has 16 residues. The CDR3 DNA reads TGTGCCAGTAGTTCGAGCCACGGGAACTCTGGAAACACCATATATTTT. This encodes CASSSSHGNSGNTIYF.

The V and J genes are TRBV29-1 and TRBJ2-1, with D maybe TRBD2 (5 bases). Germline CDR1 SQVTM, CDR2 ANQGSEA. CDR3 length: 13 residues. Trimming shortened V by 5 bases and J by 6 bases, and 14 bases separated the two germline ends. The CDR3, as DNA: TGCAGCGTTTTGGCTAGCAGCCGCAATGAGCAGTTCTTC. Residues: CSVLASSRNEQFF.

V is TRBV7-8 and J is TRBJ2-7; 8 nucleotides align to TRBD2. This CDR3 is 15 amino acids long. V lost 5 bases and J lost 3; bases outside the gene matches: 9. CDR1 and CDR2 from the germline V gene are SGHVS and FQNEAQ. The CDR3 is CASSPRTSNYYEQYF. Written as DNA, the CDR3 is TGTGCCAGCAGCCCGAGGACTAGCAACTACTACGAGCAGTACTTC.

The chain joins TRBV28 to TRBJ1-2; TRBD1 matches at 8 bases. CDR3 size: 13 residues. Germline V CDR1 and CDR2: MDHEN, SYDVKM. Losses at the gene ends were 2 bases for V and 8 bases for J; bases not matched to a gene: 4. DNA of the CDR3: TGTGCCAGCAGTTTACAGGGGGCTAACGGCTACACCTTC. Translated, it gives CASSLQGANGYTF.

This chain connects TRBV7-2 to TRBJ1-2; D is possibly TRBD1 (6 bases). Germline V gene data show CDR1 as SGHTA and CDR2 as FQGNSA. The CDR3 is made up of 15 amino acids. V dropped 1 base and J dropped 5 bases, with 14 bases sitting between them. CDR3 residues: CASSLGSTGIYGYTF. Written as DNA, the CDR3 is TGTGCCAGCAGCTTAGGATCCACAGGGATTTATGGCTACACCTTC. Full variable domain (rest looked up from reference TRBV7-2 and TRBJ1-2): GAGVSQSPSNKVTEKGKDVELRCDPISGHTALYWYRQSLGQGLEFLIYFQGNSAPDKSGLPSDRFSAERTGGSVSTLTIQRTQQEDSAVYLCASSLGSTGIYGYTFGSGTRLTVV.

The CDR3 spells CASSLTQGARSGNTIYF. In nucleotides, the CDR3 is TGTGCCAGCAGTTTAACACAGGGTGCCCGCTCTGGAAACACCATATATTTT. The genes are TRBV28 and TRBJ1-3, with D possibly TRBD1 on 6 matching bases. V lost 2 bases and J lost 0, with 14 bases in between. CDR1 is MDHEN, CDR2 SYDVKM, per germline. The CDR3 covers 17 residues.

The chain recombines TRBV11-2 with TRBJ2-2; 11 bases align to TRBD2. The V segment lost 5 bases and the J segment 6 bases; nucleotides outside the gene matches: 8. The V gene's germline CDR1 is SGHAT and CDR2 FQNNGV. The CDR3 extends over 16 amino acids. For the CDR3, the DNA is TGTGCCAGCAGCCCCACATCTAGCGGGAGGCCCGGGGAGCTGTTTTTT. This translates into CASSPTSSGRPGELFF. The entire variable domain, with the rest obtained from reference TRBV11-2 and TRBJ2-2, is as follows: EAGVAQSPRYKIIEKRQSVAFWCNPISGHATLYWYQQILGQGPKLLIQFQNNGVVDDSQLPKDRFSAERLKGVDSTLKIQPAKLEDSAVYLCASSPTSSGRPGELFFGEGSRLTVL.

The gene calls are TRBV5-4 and TRBJ1-1, with D possibly matching TRBD1 (5 bases). From germline, CDR1 is SGHNT and CDR2 YYREEE (reference sequence). The CDR3 runs 15 residues. Trimming took off 5 bases at V and 7 bases at J, with 21 bases between the two ends. The CDR3 protein is CASSSFQAGLGEAFF. CDR3 bases: TGTGCCAGCAGTTCATTCCAGGCAGGGTTAGGTGAAGCTTTCTTT.

This clone was seen many times. The chain couples TRBV19 to TRBJ1-2, with a tentative D call TRBD1 (5 bases). The germline gives CDR1 LNHDA, CDR2 SQIVND (reference sequence). This CDR3 has 12 amino acids. Trimming left V 3 bases short and J 7 bases short, with 9 bases between. The CDR3 is CASSIQGGGYTF. CDR3 nucleotides: TGTGCCAGTAGTATTCAGGGCGGTGGCTACACCTTC. The whole variable domain, filled in from reference TRBV19 and TRBJ1-2, reads DGGITQSPKYLFRKEGQNVTLSCEQNLNHDAMYWYRQDPGQGLRLIYYSQIVNDFQKGDIAEGYSVSREKKESFPLTVTSAQKNPTAFYLCASSIQGGGYTFGSGTRLTVV.

This chain connects TRBV7-6 to TRBJ2-7; D perhaps matches TRBD1 (6 bases). The CDR3 covers 15 residues. Germline V gives CDR1 SGHVS, CDR2 FNYEAQ. V gave up 4 bases and J gave up 3 bases, with 16 bases separating them. The CDR3 DNA is TGTGCCAGCAGCTCTCAGGGTCAGGGGAACTACGAGCAGTACTTC. It codes for CASSSQGQGNYEQYF.

This sequence joins TRBV18 and TRBJ1-1; D unresolved. The CDR3 is 14 residues long. CDR1 and CDR2 from the germline V gene are KGHSH and LQKENI. The V and J ends lost 3 bases and 0 bases respectively, with 8 bases between them. This chain's CDR3 is CASSPSAVNTEAFF. For the CDR3, the DNA is TGTGCCAGCTCACCTTCAGCGGTGAACACTGAAGCTTTCTTT.

The chain couples TRBV27 to TRBJ2-6; D ambiguous. Trimming removed 7 bases at V and 0 bases at J, with 13 bases between. The length of the CDR3 is 16 residues. Germline CDR1 and CDR2: MNHEY and SMNVEV (reference sequence). CDR3 bases: TGTGCCAGCACCCCGGGTGCCCCCTCTGGGGCCAACGTCCTGACTTTC. As protein: CASTPGAPSGANVLTF.